This entry describes one T cell receptor (beta chain). Repertoires were generated with immunoSEQ multiplex PCR, while TCRdb's copy carries only in-frame clones and drops some. The top ten clones hold about a sixth of a sample with some 41,000 clones, around 93% of them seen once. The data were taken from a study of blood T cell repertoires in COVID-19. Trimming removed 4 bases from V and 5 bases from J, with 19 bases in between. The CDR3 totals 17 residues. Germline V CDR1 and CDR2: SGHDT, YYEEEE. This sequence was found in a woman in her twenties or thirties in a cohort sampled during active COVID-19. The chain links TRBV5-6 to TRBJ1-6; D is possibly TRBD1 (6 bases). The sequenced material came from peripheral blood. The DNA of the CDR3 is TGTGCCAGCAGCCGATTATCGAACCGGGACAATAATTCACCCCTCCACTTT. This gives the protein CASSRLSNRDNNSPLHF.